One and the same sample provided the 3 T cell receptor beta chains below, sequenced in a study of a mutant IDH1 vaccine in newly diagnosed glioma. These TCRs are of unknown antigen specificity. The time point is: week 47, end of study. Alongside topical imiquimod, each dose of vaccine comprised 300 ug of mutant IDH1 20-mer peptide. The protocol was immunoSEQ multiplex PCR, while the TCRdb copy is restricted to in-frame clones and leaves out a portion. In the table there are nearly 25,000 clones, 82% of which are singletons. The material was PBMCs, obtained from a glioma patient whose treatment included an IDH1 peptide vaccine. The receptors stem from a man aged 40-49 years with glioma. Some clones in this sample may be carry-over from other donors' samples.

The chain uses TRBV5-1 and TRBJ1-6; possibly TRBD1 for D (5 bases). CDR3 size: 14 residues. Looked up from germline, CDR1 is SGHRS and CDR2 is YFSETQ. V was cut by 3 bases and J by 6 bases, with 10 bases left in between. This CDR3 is CASSSDSINSPLHF. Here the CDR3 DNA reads TGCGCCAGCAGCTCTGACAGTATTAATTCACCCCTCCACTTT.

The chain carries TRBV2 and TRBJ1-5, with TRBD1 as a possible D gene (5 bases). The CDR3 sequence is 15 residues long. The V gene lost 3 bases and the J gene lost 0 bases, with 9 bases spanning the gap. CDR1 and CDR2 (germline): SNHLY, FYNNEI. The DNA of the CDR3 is TGTGCCAGCAGTGAGGGACGTAATAGCAATCAGCCCCAGCATTTT. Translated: CASSEGRNSNQPQHF.

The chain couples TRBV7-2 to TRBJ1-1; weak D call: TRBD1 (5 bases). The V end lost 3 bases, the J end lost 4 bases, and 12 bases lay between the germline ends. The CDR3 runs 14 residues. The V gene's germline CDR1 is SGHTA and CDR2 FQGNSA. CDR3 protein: CASSFYQGRTEAFF. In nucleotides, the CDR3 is TGTGCCAGCAGCTTTTATCAGGGTCGCACTGAAGCTTTCTTT.